The 14 T cell receptor beta chains below were found in one sample sequenced in a study of identical twins. Each CDR3 protein gets one entry after TCRdb re-called the 5' RACE reads with MiXCR. This sample has around 1.7 million distinct CDR3 sequences, with about 32% found just once. Material for sequencing was cord blood. The receptors shown here come from a newborn girl in good health.

The gene calls are TRBV20-1 and TRBJ2-3; 10 positions agree with TRBD1. V gave up 3 bases and J gave up 2 bases; unmatched junction bases: 14. This CDR3 region has 18 residues. Per the germline V gene, CDR1 is DFQATT and CDR2 is SNEGSKA (reference sequence). The CDR3 nucleotides read TGCAGTGCTAGGCTCCTTTTCCGGGACAGGGGCAACACAGATACGCAGTATTTT. As protein: CSARLLFRDRGNTDTQYF.

The gene calls are TRBV3-1 and TRBJ1-2; a weak D match, TRBD1 (5 bases). CDR1 is LGHDT and CDR2 is YNNKEL in the germline V gene (reference sequence). The CDR3 runs to 15 residues. Trimming removed 1 base from V and 2 bases from J, with 11 bases in between. For the CDR3, the DNA is TGTGCCAGCAGCCAAGCCTCTAAGGGGAACTATGGCTACACCTTC. Translation: CASSQASKGNYGYTF.

The chain uses TRBV28 and TRBJ1-1; unclear D gene. The length of the CDR3 is 14 residues. The V end was cut by 6 bases, the J end by 0 bases, with 11 bases between. Germline lookup yields CDR1 MDHEN and CDR2 SYDVKM. The CDR3 sequence is CASRVWVLNTEAFF. As DNA, the CDR3 is TGTGCCAGCAGGGTCTGGGTCTTGAACACTGAAGCTTTCTTT. The whole variable domain, filled in from reference TRBV28 and TRBJ1-1, reads DVKVTQSSRYLVKRTGEKVFLECVQDMDHENMFWYRQDPGLGLRLIYFSYDVKMKEKGDIPEGYSVSREKKERFSLILESASTNQTSMYLCASRVWVLNTEAFFGQGTRLTVV.

A remark on this clonotype: A much larger clone sits a single nucleotide away, making a read error possible. The gene calls are TRBV12-3 or TRBV12-4 and TRBJ2-7, with a tentative D call TRBD1 (6 bases). Judging by the DNA end, TRBJ2-5 fits better; the J call may be wrong. The CDR3 is 15 residues long. The CDR3 DNA reads TGTGCCAGCAGTTCCGCATGGGACACTCTAGAGACCCAGTACTTC. It is translated as CASSSAWDTLETQYF.

This clonotype showed up just a few times. The J gene is TRBJ1-1, the V gene TRBV12-5, with 9 bases lining up with TRBD1. This CDR3 is 12 amino acids long. With V trimmed by 5 bases and J by 7 bases, 2 bases remained unmatched. Germline-derived CDR1 and CDR2 are LGHNT and FRNRAP. CDR3 amino acids: CASGTGGFEAFF. The DNA of the CDR3 is TGTGCTAGTGGTACAGGGGGCTTTGAAGCTTTCTTT. The entire variable domain, with the rest obtained from reference TRBV12-5 and TRBJ1-1, is as follows: DARVTQTPRHKVTEMGQEVTMRCQPILGHNTVFWYRQTMMQGLELLAYFRNRAPLDDSGMPKDRFSAEMPDATLATLKIQPSEPRDSAVYFCASGTGGFEAFFGQGTRLTVV.

Points on this clonotype: This clone may be a read error of a much larger clone one base away. The genes are TRBV4-2 and TRBJ2-4; maybe TRBD2 (6 bases). The CDR3 sequence is 16 residues long. The germline gives CDR1 LGHNA, CDR2 YNFKEQ. Here the CDR3 reads CVSSQAAGGVSNEQYF. In DNA, the CDR3 is TGTGTCAGCAGCCAAGCCGCCGGCGGGGTTTCGAATGAGCAGTACTTC.

About this clonotype itself: One junction end disagrees with the germline gene, perhaps due to a read error. The chain is built from TRBV12-3 or TRBV12-4 and TRBJ2-1; D remains unclear. The CDR3 is made up of 10 amino acids. The CDR3 region is CASSLSEQVF. CDR3 sequence (DNA): TGTGCCAGCAGTTTATCTGAGCAGGTCTTC.

This sequence joins TRBV20-1 and TRBJ1-5, with a weak D call TRBD1 (6 bases). The CDR3 extends over 14 amino acids. Trimming stripped 6 bases from V and 2 bases from J, with 14 bases between. CDR1 DFQATT and CDR2 SNEGSKA come from the germline V gene (reference sequence). This chain's CDR3 is CSAPISGGNQPQHF. The CDR3 DNA reads TGCAGTGCCCCAATCTCAGGGGGCAATCAGCCCCAGCATTTT.

V is TRBV6-1 and J is TRBJ1-1, with TRBD1 identical over 8 bases. Germline CDR1 is MNHNS and CDR2 is SASEGT. J lost 4 bases, V lost 4 bases, and 8 bases had no gene match. This CDR3 has 15 residues. The chain's CDR3 is CASSVLQGAPTEAFF. As DNA, the CDR3 is TGTGCCAGCAGTGTTCTCCAGGGGGCGCCCACTGAAGCTTTCTTT.

The rearrangement links TRBV20-1 to TRBJ2-4, with a tentative D call TRBD2 (7 bases). The CDR3 totals 16 residues. Per the germline V gene, CDR1 is DFQATT and CDR2 is SNEGSKA (reference sequence). The V end lost 0 bases, the J end lost 3 bases, and 15 bases lay between the germline ends. This CDR3 is CSAREPGGVGKNIQYF. The CDR3 coding sequence is TGCAGTGCTAGAGAGCCGGGGGGCGTTGGCAAAAACATTCAGTACTTC.

This clonotype was seen only a few times. This sequence joins TRBV12-3 or TRBV12-4 and TRBJ2-4, with 8 bases aligning to TRBD1. This CDR3 has 16 amino acids. Trimming removed 4 bases from V and 4 bases from J; junction bases left unmatched: 9. DNA for the CDR3: TGTGCCAGCAGTTATGGTGGAAGGGACAGGAAAAACATTCAGTACTTC. It specifies CASSYGGRDRKNIQYF.

The chain employs TRBV27 and TRBJ1-4; possible D gene TRBD1, 5 bases. This CDR3 is built from 14 residues. Germline V gene sequence: CDR1 MNHEY, CDR2 SMNVEV (reference sequence). Trimming stripped 8 bases from V and 0 bases from J, with 10 bases between. The chain's CDR3 is CASGGPATNEKLFF. CDR3 coding DNA: TGTGCCAGCGGGGGACCCGCAACTAATGAAAAACTGTTTTTT.

This clonotype was counted only a few times. The chain has TRBV27 and TRBJ2-3, with D possibly matching TRBD2 (6 bases). Trimming stripped 6 bases from V and 6 bases from J, with 22 bases between. The CDR3 runs to 16 residues. CDR1 is MNHEY, CDR2 SMNVEV, per germline (reference sequence). As DNA, the CDR3 is TGTGCCAGCAGCCGCCACCGCCCTAGCGCTTCTGATACGCAGTATTTT. Translating it yields CASSRHRPSASDTQYF.

This clonotype has only a few counts. The chain employs TRBV6-1 and TRBJ2-5, with TRBD2 identical over 10 bases. This CDR3 is 17 amino acids long. V gave up 6 bases and J gave up 5 bases; unmatched junction bases: 15. Germline values: CDR1 MNHNS, CDR2 SASEGT. For the CDR3, the DNA is TGTGCCAGCAGAAAGTCGCTAGCGGGAGCCCGCGAGGAGACCCAGTACTTC. Translation gives CASRKSLAGAREETQYF.